The 16 T cell receptor beta chains in this list originate from one sample, sequenced in a study of beta chain features in type 1 diabetes. Isolated RNA was reverse transcribed in full, so expressed TCRB transcripts were sequenced. This table comes from immunoSEQ multiplex PCR, and its TCRdb copy is limited to in-frame clones, with some not included. The sample contains about 320,000 clones, 11% to 15% of which appear only once. The sample taken for sequencing was central memory CD4+ T cells from blood. Every receptor here comes from a man aged 30 to 39 in good health.

The chain uses TRBV11-2 and TRBJ2-4, with D perhaps given as TRBD1 or TRBD2 (5 bases each). CDR1 is SGHAT and CDR2 is FQNNGV in the germline V gene. This CDR3 contains 17 residues. V gave up 1 base and J gave up 3 bases, with 16 bases separating them. In nucleotides, the CDR3 is TGTGCCAGCAGCTTAGGGGGCACCTCCCGGGGCAAAAACATTCAGTACTTC. Translating it yields CASSLGGTSRGKNIQYF.

This clone was recorded a few times. The gene calls are TRBV18 and TRBJ1-1; D not certain. Germline CDR1 is KGHSH and CDR2 is LQKENI. This CDR3 spans 13 amino acids. V was trimmed by 3 bases and J by 0 bases, leaving 5 bases between them. CDR3 amino acids: CASSPALNTEAFF. DNA of the CDR3: TGTGCCAGCTCACCTGCACTGAACACTGAAGCTTTCTTT. Full variable domain (rest looked up from reference TRBV18 and TRBJ1-1): NAGVMQNPRHLVRRRGQEARLRCSPMKGHSHVYWYRQLPEEGLKFMVYLQKENIIDESGMPKERFSAEFPKEGPSILRIQQVVRGDSAAYFCASSPALNTEAFFGQGTRLTVV.

This clone was recorded a few times. V and J are TRBV11-2 and TRBJ2-2; D remains unclear. The germline gives CDR1 SGHAT, CDR2 FQNNGV. Trimming left V 5 bases short and J 7 bases short, with 11 bases between. This CDR3 contains 13 residues. CDR3 bases: TGTGCCAGCAGCCCCCTTTTGGGCGGGGAGCTGTTTTTT. It codes for CASSPLLGGELFF.

This rearrangement joins TRBV30 to TRBJ1-2; tentatively, D is TRBD1 (6 bases). CDR3 length: 15 amino acids. The V end was cut by 5 bases, the J end by 4 bases, with 20 bases between. CDR1 is GTSNPN, CDR2 SVGIG, per germline (reference sequence). Here the CDR3 DNA reads TGTGCCTGGCTCTATTCCCAACAGGGCCTCTATGGCTACACCTTC. This translates into CAWLYSQQGLYGYTF.

This clone was seen repeatedly, ten times or more. The chain joins TRBV19 to TRBJ2-6, with 9 positions matching TRBD1. Germline CDR1 reads LNHDA; CDR2 reads SQIVND (reference sequence). The CDR3 is made up of 17 amino acids. The V and J ends lost 5 bases and 0 bases, in that order; junction bases with no gene match: 5. The CDR3 nucleotides are TGTGCCAGTAGTCCCACAGGGGGCCGCTCTGGGGCCAACGTCCTGACTTTC. This codes for CASSPTGGRSGANVLTF.

In this sample, this clone turned up a few times. The chain combines TRBV6-1 with TRBJ1-4, with TRBD1 as a possible D gene (5 bases). Trimming cost V 5 bases and J 2 bases, with 9 bases left between them. There are 14 residues in the CDR3. Per germline, CDR1 MNHNS and CDR2 SASEGT. CDR3 loop: CASSMGVTNEKLFF. CDR3 bases: TGTGCCAGCAGTATGGGGGTTACTAATGAAAAACTGTTTTTT.

V and J are TRBV5-4 and TRBJ2-3; D may correspond to TRBD1 or TRBD2 (5 bases each). Germline V gene lookup returns CDR1 SGHNT and CDR2 YYREEE (reference sequence). V lost 7 bases and J lost 5, with 23 bases in between. The CDR3 is made up of 16 amino acids. The CDR3 is CASSSQGTSSGDTQYF. The CDR3 bases are TGTGCCAGCTCATCTCAGGGAACTAGTTCAGGAGATACGCAGTATTTT.

In its sample, this clone was seen a few times. Different DNA sequences within this sample yield the same CDR3. The CDR3 region has the DNA TGTGCCAGCAGCTTAGGTCGCAGGGGGGCCGGGGAGCTGTTTTTT. Amino acids: CASSLGRRGAGELFF. The V and J genes are TRBV7-8 and TRBJ2-2; D is perhaps TRBD1 (7 bases). Germline V lookup: CDR1 SGHVS, CDR2 FQNEAQ. The CDR3 runs to 15 residues. V was shortened by 1 base and J by 6 bases, with 12 bases between the two germline ends.

The chain uses TRBV7-2 and TRBJ2-6, with a weak D call TRBD1 (6 bases). V shed 3 bases and J shed 0 bases, with 6 bases lying between them. Germline values: CDR1 SGHTA, CDR2 FQGNSA. This CDR3 comprises 15 residues. DNA of the CDR3: TGTGCCAGCAGCTTGGGACACTCTGGGGCCAACGTCCTGACTTTC. Protein sequence: CASSLGHSGANVLTF.

This clone was seen repeatedly, ten times or more. This CDR3 is CASMRTSGSFGETQYF. CDR3 bases: TGTGCCAGCATGAGGACTAGCGGGAGTTTCGGGGAGACCCAGTACTTC. The rearrangement links TRBV9 to TRBJ2-5, with 13 positions matching TRBD2. CDR3 length: 16 amino acids. CDR1 is SGDLS, CDR2 YYNGEE, per germline. The V gene end was trimmed by 6 bases and the J gene end by 5 bases; junction bases not matched to a gene: 10.

This chain links TRBV5-1 with TRBJ1-4; no clear D. The CDR3 runs 14 residues. Germline CDR1 SGHRS, CDR2 YFSETQ. V lost 4 bases to trimming and J lost 0 bases, with 7 bases between them. The CDR3 DNA is TGCGCCAGCAGCCGGGATGCAACTAATGAAAAACTGTTTTTT. This codes for CASSRDATNEKLFF.

The chain is built from TRBV20-1 and TRBJ1-1; 8 bases fit TRBD1. The CDR3 is 11 residues long. After removal of 5 bases from V and 8 bases from J, the junction contained 4 bases not matched to a gene. CDR1 DFQATT and CDR2 SNEGSKA come from the germline V gene (reference sequence). The chain's CDR3 is CSAYQGAEAFF. In DNA, the CDR3 is TGCAGTGCTTATCAGGGGGCAGAAGCTTTCTTT.

The V gene is TRBV9, the J gene TRBJ2-5; 10 bases are a match to TRBD2. Germline-derived CDR1 and CDR2 are SGDLS and YYNGEE. After removal of 4 bases from V and 5 bases from J, the junction contained 11 bases not matched to a gene. The CDR3 runs to 16 residues. This CDR3 reads CASSPRPAGGRETQYF. The CDR3 DNA follows: TGTGCCAGCAGCCCCAGGCCAGCGGGGGGGCGGGAGACCCAGTACTTC. The full variable domain, in which reference TRBV9 and TRBJ2-5 provide the parts outside the CDR3, is DSGVTQTPKHLITATGQRVTLRCSPRSGDLSVYWYQQSLDQGLQFLIQYYNGEERAKGNILERFSAQQFPDLHSELNLSSLELGDSALYFCASSPRPAGGRETQYFGPGTRLLVL.

There are many counts of this clone. The CDR3 here is CASGSGQGLYNEQFF. The CDR3 DNA is TGTGCTAGTGGTTCCGGACAGGGGTTATACAATGAGCAGTTCTTC. This sequence joins TRBV12-5 and TRBJ2-1; the match to TRBD1 covers 9 bases. The CDR3 covers 15 residues. With 4 bases clipped from V and 4 bases from J, the junction kept 5 bases outside the gene matches. Germline CDR1 LGHNT, CDR2 FRNRAP.

The chain uses TRBV6-5 and TRBJ1-6, with a weak D call TRBD1 (5 bases). The CDR3 loop spans 15 amino acids. Germline CDR1 MNHEY, CDR2 SVGAGI. With 2 bases removed from V and 10 bases from J, the gap between germline ends came to 15 bases. The CDR3 DNA sequence: TGTGCCAGCAGTTACCGTCAGGTTGGGGGATCACCCCTCCACTTT. Protein product: CASSYRQVGGSPLHF.

The rearrangement links TRBV5-6 to TRBJ1-2, with a tentative D call TRBD1 (6 bases). The V gene lost 2 bases and the J gene lost 3 bases, with 14 bases spanning the gap. The CDR3 covers 15 residues. Germline V gene data show CDR1 as SGHDT and CDR2 as YYEEEE. The CDR3 DNA reads TGTGCCAGCAGCTTTAGGGGACATGGGGACTATGGCTACACCTTC. This translates into CASSFRGHGDYGYTF.